This TCR beta chain comes out of a study of neurological immune-mediated disorders. General study points: There was no clinical or MRI feature that was associated with the multiple sclerosis repertoire cluster.

V lost 3 bases, J lost 2 bases, and 13 bases lay in between. Per germline, CDR1 SGHVS and CDR2 FQNEAQ. The CDR3 runs 15 residues. In its sample, this clonotype was seen many times. Its matching antigen is unknown. The unsorted libraries were generated from a total of 2 million PBMCs, which had been stored in RNAlater at -80 C. TCRdb processed the 5' RACE reads anew with MiXCR; each CDR3 protein has one entry. The repertoire includes about 62,000 distinct CDR3 sequences, under 5.5% of them detected once, and less than 4% sits in the top ten. The chain links TRBV7-8 to TRBJ1-1; D is undetermined. Sequenced material: PBMCs. The receptor was isolated from a woman aged 45-59 years with multiple sclerosis. The CDR3 sequence: CASSFQRFSNTEAFF. The CDR3, as DNA: TGTGCCAGCAGCTTCCAAAGGTTCTCTAACACTGAAGCTTTCTTT. The full variable domain, rest sourced from reference TRBV7-8 and TRBJ1-1, is GAGVSQSPRYKVAKRGQDVALRCDPISGHVSLFWYQQALGQGPEFLTYFQNEAQLDKSGLPSDRFFAERPEGSVSTLKIQRTQQEDSAVYLCASSFQRFSNTEAFFGQGTRLTVV.